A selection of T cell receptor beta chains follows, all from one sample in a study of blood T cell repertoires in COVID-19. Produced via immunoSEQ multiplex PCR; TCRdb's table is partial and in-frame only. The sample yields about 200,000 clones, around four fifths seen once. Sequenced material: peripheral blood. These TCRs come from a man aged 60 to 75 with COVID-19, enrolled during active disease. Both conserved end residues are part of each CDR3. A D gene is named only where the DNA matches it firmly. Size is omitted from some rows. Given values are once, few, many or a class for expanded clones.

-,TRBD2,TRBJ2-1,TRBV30,TGTGCCTGGCAGGGGACTAGCGTGTACAATGAGCAGTTCTTC,CAWQGTSVYNEQFF
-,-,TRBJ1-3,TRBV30,TGTGCCTGGAGTCTTGGCGGCGGCTCTGGAAACACCATATATTTT,CAWSLGGGSGNTIYF
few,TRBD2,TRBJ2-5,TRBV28,TGTGCCAGCAGCGCTAGCGGGAGGGCCCCAGAGACCCAGTACTTC,CASSASGRAPETQYF
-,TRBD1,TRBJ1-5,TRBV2,TGTGCCAGCCGGGACAGGGGCAATCAGCCCCAGCATTTT,CASRDRGNQPQHF
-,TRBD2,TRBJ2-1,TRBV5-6,TGTGCCAGCAGCATCCTCCAGCGGGAGGTCGGGAATGAGCAGTTCTTC,CASSILQREVGNEQFF
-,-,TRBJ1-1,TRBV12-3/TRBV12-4,TGTGCCAGCAGTTTTACGAGTTACACTGAAGCTTTCTTT,CASSFTSYTEAFF
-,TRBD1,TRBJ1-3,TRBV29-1,TGCAGCGAGGACAGGGTCCCTGGAAACACCATATATTTT,CSEDRVPGNTIYF
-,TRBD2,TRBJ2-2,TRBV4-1,TGCGCCAGCAGCCCCCTCCTAGCGGGACTGAGTTCCGGGGAGCTGTTTTTT,CASSPLLAGLSSGELFF
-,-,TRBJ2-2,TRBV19,TGTGCCAGTAGTATAGGTCAGGTAAACACCGGGGAGCTGTTTTTT,CASSIGQVNTGELFF
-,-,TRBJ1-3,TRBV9,TGTGCCAGCAGCGTCGAACTCAGGGTTTCTGGAAACACCATATATTTT,CASSVELRVSGNTIYF
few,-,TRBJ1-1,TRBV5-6,TGTGCCAGCAGCTTGTGGGGCAGGGGCCCGAACACTGAAGCTTTCTTT,CASSLWGRGPNTEAFF
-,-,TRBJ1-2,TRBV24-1,TGTGCCACCAGTAGGGGCTGGGGCTATGGCTACACCTTC,CATSRGWGYGYTF
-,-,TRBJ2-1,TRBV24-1,TGTGCCACCAGTGACATGGCGGGGTGGGACAATGAGCAGTTCTTC,CATSDMAGWDNEQFF
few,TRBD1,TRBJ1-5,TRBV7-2,TGTGCCAGCAGCTTAGGTCCCTGGTTAGGGGGCGTCGATCAGCCCCAGCATTTT,CASSLGPWLGGVDQPQHF
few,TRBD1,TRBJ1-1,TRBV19,TGTGCCAGTACGAAGACAGGGGGGTCCACTGAAGCTTTCTTT,CASTKTGGSTEAFF
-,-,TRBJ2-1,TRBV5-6,TGTGCCAGCAGCTCCAGGGGTAAGAGGTGGACCATATACAATGAGCAGTTCTTC,CASSSRGKRWTIYNEQFF
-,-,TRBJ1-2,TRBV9,TGTGCCAGCAGCGTAGCAGAGGCGGCAGTGCAAGGCAATGGCTACACCTTC,CASSVAEAAVQGNGYTF
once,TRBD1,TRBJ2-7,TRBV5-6,TGTGCCAGCAGCCAGGGACAGGGGTGGTACGAGCAGTACTTC,CASSQGQGWYEQYF
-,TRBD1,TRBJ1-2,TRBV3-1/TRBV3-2,TGTGCCAGCAGGCAGACAGGGGGGAACTATGGCTACACCTTC,CASRQTGGNYGYTF
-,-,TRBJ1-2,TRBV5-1,TGCGCCAGTCGTCCAACAACTAACTATGGCTACACCTTC,CASRPTTNYGYTF
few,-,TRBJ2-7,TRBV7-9,TGTGCCAGCAGCTTAGGGGGCGGTTCCTACGAGCAGTACTTC,CASSLGGGSYEQYF
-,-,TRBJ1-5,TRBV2,TGTGCCAGCAGTCTCGAGTACTCGAGGCAGCCCCAGCATTTT,CASSLEYSRQPQHF
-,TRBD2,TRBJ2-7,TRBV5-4,TGTGCCAGCAGCGGTGGGCGGGAGGTCTACGAGCAGTACTTC,CASSGGREVYEQYF
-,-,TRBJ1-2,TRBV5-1,TGCGCCAGCAGCTTGGAAGGCAGGGTATCCTATGGCTACACCTTC,CASSLEGRVSYGYTF
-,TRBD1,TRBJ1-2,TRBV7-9,TGTGCCAGCAGCTTTGGACAGGACTATGGCTACACCTTC,CASSFGQDYGYTF
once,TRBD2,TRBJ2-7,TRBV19,TGTGCCAGTAGTCCCAGGCGAGGGGAAACTAGCGGGAGTTCCTACGAGCAGTACTTC,CASSPRRGETSGSSYEQYF
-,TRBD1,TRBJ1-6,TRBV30,TGTGCCTGGGGGCGACAGGGGGCGATCCCCTATAATTCACCCCTCCACTTT,CAWGRQGAIPYNSPLHF
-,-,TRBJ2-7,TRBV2,TGTGCCAGCAGTGGAGGCCAAAGCTACGAGCAGTACTTC,CASSGGQSYEQYF
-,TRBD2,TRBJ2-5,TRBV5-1,TGCGCCAGCAGCTGGGGGGATAGCGGGAGGAGTCGTCAAGAGACCCAGTACTTC,CASSWGDSGRSRQETQYF
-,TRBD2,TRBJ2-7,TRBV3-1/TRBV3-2,TGTGCCAGCAGCCGGGATAGCGGGAGTAAAGGCGAGCAGTACTTC,CASSRDSGSKGEQYF
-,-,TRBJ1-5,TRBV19,TGTGCCAGTAGTCAAAAAGGGGGTCAGCCCCAGCATTTT,CASSQKGGQPQHF
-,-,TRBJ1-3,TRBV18,TGTGCCAGCTCACCAACAGGGCCAGTTACTGGAAACACCATATATTTT,CASSPTGPVTGNTIYF
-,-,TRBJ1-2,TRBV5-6,TGTGCCAGCAGCTTGGGGGCCGGACAGAGTCGTGGGTATGGCTACACCTTC,CASSLGAGQSRGYGYTF
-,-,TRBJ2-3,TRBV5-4,TGTGCCAGCAGCTTGGTCGGGAGCACAGATACGCAGTATTTT,CASSLVGSTDTQYF
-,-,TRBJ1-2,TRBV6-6,TGTGCCAGCAGTTATTCCGACAGGATAAACTATGGCTACACCTTC,CASSYSDRINYGYTF
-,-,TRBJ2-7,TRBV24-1,TGTGCCACCAGTGATTCCCAGTTAAATATCTACGAGCAGTACTTC,CATSDSQLNIYEQYF
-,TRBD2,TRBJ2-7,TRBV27,TGTGCCAGCAGCCCGACTAGCGGGTTGACCTACGAGCAGTACTTC,CASSPTSGLTYEQYF
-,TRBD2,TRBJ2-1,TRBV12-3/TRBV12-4,TGTGCCAGCGATCCGGGGGGAAATACTGAGCAGTTCTTC,CASDPGGNTEQFF
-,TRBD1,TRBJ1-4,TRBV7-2,TGTGCCAGCAGCTTACGTCTTGGTGACAGGGATAATGAAAAACTGTTTTTT,CASSLRLGDRDNEKLFF
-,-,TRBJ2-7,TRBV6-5,TGTGCCAGCTCTAGCGAACCCTCCTACGAGCAGTACTTC,CASSSEPSYEQYF
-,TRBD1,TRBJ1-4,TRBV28,TGTGCCAGCAGTCATGGGGACAGGGGGGCTCATGAAAAACTGTTTTTT,CASSHGDRGAHEKLFF
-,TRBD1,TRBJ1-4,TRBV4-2,TGTGCCAGCAGCCAAGGGAAGTTAAGGGGACAGGGATACGAAAAACTGTTTTTT,CASSQGKLRGQGYEKLFF
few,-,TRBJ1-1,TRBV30,TGTGCCACCATTCGAGGCACCCTCAATGAAGCTTTCTTT,CATIRGTLNEAFF
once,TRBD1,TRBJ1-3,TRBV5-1,TGCGCCAGCCAAACAGGGACAGTAACCACCTCTGGAAACACCATATATTTT,CASQTGTVTTSGNTIYF